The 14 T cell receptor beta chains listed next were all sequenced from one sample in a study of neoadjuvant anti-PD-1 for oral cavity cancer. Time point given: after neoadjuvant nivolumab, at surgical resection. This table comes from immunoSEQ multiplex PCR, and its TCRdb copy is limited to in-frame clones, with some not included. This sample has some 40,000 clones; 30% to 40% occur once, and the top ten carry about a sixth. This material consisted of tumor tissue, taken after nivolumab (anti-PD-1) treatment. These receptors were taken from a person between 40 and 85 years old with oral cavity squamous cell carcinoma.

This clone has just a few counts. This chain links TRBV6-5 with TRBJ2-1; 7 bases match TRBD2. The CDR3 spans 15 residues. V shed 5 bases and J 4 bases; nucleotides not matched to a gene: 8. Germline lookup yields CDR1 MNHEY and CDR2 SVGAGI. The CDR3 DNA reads TGTGCCAGCAGTCCGCCGGGACTATCATACAATGAGCAGTTCTTC. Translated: CASSPPGLSYNEQFF.

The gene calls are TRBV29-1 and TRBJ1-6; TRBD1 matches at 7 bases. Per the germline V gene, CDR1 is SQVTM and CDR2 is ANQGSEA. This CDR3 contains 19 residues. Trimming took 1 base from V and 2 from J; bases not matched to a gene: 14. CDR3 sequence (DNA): TGCAGCGTTGAAGGACAGGGTCGAGGGCGAGGCACCTATAATTCACCCCTCCACTTT. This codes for CSVEGQGRGRGTYNSPLHF.

The CDR3 sequence: CASTYRGQVGTEAFF. CDR3 in DNA: TGTGCCAGCACTTACAGGGGGCAGGTTGGCACTGAAGCTTTCTTT. The V call is TRBV27, the J call TRBJ1-1; 9 bases match TRBD1. Unmatched junction bases numbered 10, after V lost 7 bases and J lost 4 bases. The germline V gene encodes CDR1 MNHEY and CDR2 SMNVEV (reference sequence). The CDR3 is 15 residues long.

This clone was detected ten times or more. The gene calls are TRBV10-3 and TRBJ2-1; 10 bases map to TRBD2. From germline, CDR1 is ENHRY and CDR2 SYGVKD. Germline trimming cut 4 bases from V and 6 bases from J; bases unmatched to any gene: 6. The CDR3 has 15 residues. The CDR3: CAISGLAGVGNEQFF. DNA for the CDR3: TGTGCCATCAGTGGGCTAGCGGGAGTAGGCAATGAGCAGTTCTTC.

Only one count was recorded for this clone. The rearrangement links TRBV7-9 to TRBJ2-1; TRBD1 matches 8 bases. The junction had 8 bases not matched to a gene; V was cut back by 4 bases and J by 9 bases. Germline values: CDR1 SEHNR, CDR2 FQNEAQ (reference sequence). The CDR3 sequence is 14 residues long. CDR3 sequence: CASSSRTGKGEQFF. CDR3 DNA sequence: TGTGCCAGCAGCTCGAGGACAGGGAAGGGTGAGCAGTTCTTC.

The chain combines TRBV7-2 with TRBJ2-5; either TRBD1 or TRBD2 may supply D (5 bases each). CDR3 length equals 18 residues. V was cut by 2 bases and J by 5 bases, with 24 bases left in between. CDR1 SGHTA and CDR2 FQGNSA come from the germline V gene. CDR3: CASSLMSMAGRGRETQYF. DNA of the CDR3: TGTGCCAGCAGCTTAATGTCGATGGCTGGTAGGGGACGGGAGACCCAGTACTTC. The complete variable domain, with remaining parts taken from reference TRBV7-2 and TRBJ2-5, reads GAGVSQSPSNKVTEKGKDVELRCDPISGHTALYWYRQSLGQGLEFLIYFQGNSAPDKSGLPSDRFSAERTGGSVSTLTIQRTQQEDSAVYLCASSLMSMAGRGRETQYFGPGTRLLVL.

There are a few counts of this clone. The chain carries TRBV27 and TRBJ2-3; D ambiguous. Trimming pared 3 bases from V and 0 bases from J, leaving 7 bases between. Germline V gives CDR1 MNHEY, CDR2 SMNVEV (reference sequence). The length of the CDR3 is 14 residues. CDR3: CASSFGVSTDTQYF. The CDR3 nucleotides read TGTGCCAGCAGTTTTGGTGTGAGCACAGATACGCAGTATTTT.

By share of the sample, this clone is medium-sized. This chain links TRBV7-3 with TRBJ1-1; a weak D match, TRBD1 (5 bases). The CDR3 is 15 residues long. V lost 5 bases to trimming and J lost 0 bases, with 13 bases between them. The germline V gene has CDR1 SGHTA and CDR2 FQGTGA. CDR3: CASSPRGAMNTEAFF. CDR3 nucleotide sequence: TGTGCCAGCAGCCCAAGAGGGGCCATGAACACTGAAGCTTTCTTT. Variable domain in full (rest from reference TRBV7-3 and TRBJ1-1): GAGVSQTPSNKVTEKGKYVELRCDPISGHTALYWYRQSLGQGPEFLIYFQGTGAADDSGLPNDRFFAVRPEGSVSTLKIQRTERGDSAVYLCASSPRGAMNTEAFFGQGTRLTVV.

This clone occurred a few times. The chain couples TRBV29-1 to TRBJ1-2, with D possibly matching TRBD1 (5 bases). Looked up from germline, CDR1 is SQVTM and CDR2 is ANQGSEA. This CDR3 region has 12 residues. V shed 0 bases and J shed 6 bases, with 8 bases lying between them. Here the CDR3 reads CSVEDGGDGYTF. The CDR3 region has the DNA TGCAGCGTTGAAGATGGGGGGGATGGCTACACCTTC.

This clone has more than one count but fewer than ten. As DNA, the CDR3 is TGCAGTGCTAGAGGTGTGTACGAGCAGTACTTC. Translation: CSARGVYEQYF. This chain links TRBV20-1 with TRBJ2-7, with D unclear. The V end lost 1 base, the J end lost 4 bases, and 5 bases lay between the germline ends. Germline V lookup: CDR1 DFQATT, CDR2 SNEGSKA (reference sequence). The length of the CDR3 is 11 residues.

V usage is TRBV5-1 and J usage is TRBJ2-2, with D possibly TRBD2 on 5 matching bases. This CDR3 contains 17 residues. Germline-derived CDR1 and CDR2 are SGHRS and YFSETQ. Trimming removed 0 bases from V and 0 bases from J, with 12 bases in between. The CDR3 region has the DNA TGCGCCAGCAGCTTGGGCCCTACGGGGTCGAACACCGGGGAGCTGTTTTTT. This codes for CASSLGPTGSNTGELFF.

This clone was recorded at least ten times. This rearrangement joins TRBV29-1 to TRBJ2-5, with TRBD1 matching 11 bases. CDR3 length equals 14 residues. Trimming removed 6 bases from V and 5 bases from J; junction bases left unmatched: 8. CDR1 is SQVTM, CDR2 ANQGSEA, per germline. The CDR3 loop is CSVAGQGVRETQYF. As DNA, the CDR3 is TGCAGCGTCGCGGGACAGGGGGTCCGGGAGACCCAGTACTTC.

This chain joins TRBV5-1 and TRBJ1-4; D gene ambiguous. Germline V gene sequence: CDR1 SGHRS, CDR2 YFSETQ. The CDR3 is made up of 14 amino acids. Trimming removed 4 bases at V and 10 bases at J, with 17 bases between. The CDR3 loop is CASSITSTLGKLFF. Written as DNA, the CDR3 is TGCGCCAGCAGCATTACTAGCACCCTGGGAAAACTGTTTTTT.

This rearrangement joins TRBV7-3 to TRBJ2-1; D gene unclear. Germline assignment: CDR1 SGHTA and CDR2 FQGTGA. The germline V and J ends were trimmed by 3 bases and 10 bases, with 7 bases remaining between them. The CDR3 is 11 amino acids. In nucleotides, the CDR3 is TGTGCCAGCAGCTTGGGTAAAGAGCAGTTCTTC. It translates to CASSLGKEQFF.